These T cell receptor beta chains were read from a single sample in a study of cytomegalovirus exposure and HLA in healthy donors. Here immunoSEQ multiplex PCR was the method, and the copy in TCRdb shows in-frame clones only, minus some. The table shows under 100,000 clones, with roughly a tenth occurring only once. The specimen was PBMCs. The source is a man in his sixties in good health and CMV-seropositive. The CDR3 runs from the conserved cysteine through the conserved F or W. The D gene is left open where the match is weak. A clone size is listed for some rows: how often the clone was seen (once, few, many), or a class if it is expanded.

>.|TRBV30|.|TRBJ2-5
CAWSVRSWETQYF
TGTGCCTGGAGTGTACGGAGTTGGGAGACCCAGTACTTC
>.|TRBV28|.|TRBJ1-5
CASRADRYSNQPQHF
TGTGCCAGCAGGGCCGACAGGTATAGCAATCAGCCCCAGCATTTT
>.|TRBV13|few|TRBJ2-2
CASSWGSSPGELFF
TGTGCCAGCAGCTGGGGTTCTAGCCCCGGGGAGCTGTTTTTT
>.|TRBV6-6|.|TRBJ2-7
CASNRLTTGEQYF
TGTGCCAGCAATCGGCTCACCACGGGGGAGCAGTACTTC
>TRBD1|TRBV28|few|TRBJ1-5
CASSRPGQGHQPQHF
TGTGCCAGCAGTCGGCCGGGACAGGGACATCAGCCCCAGCATTTT
>.|TRBV6-4|.|TRBJ2-6
CASSVSGSSGANVLTF
TGTGCCAGCAGTGTTAGCGGAAGCTCTGGGGCCAACGTCCTGACTTTC
>TRBD1|TRBV10-3|few|TRBJ1-1
CAISEQGGAFF
TGTGCCATCAGTGAGCAGGGGGGAGCTTTCTTT
>.|TRBV6-5|many|TRBJ2-6
CASEGSGANVLTF
TGTGCCAGTGAGGGCTCTGGGGCCAACGTCCTGACTTTC
>TRBD2|TRBV5-1|few|TRBJ2-1
CASSWRGVASGPGNEQFF
TGCGCCAGCAGCTGGAGGGGCGTGGCTAGCGGGCCGGGGAATGAGCAGTTCTTC
>TRBD2|TRBV5-1|few|TRBJ2-3
CASTSLREGSDTQYF
TGCGCCAGCACCTCGCTACGGGAGGGGTCGGATACGCAGTATTTT
>.|TRBV27|.|TRBJ1-1
CASLPFSMNSEAFF
TGTGCCAGCCTCCCCTTTTCCATGAACTCTGAAGCTTTCTTT
>.|TRBV5-6|few|TRBJ2-2
CASSLIGAGMHTGELFF
TGTGCCAGCAGCTTGATAGGGGCAGGAATGCACACCGGGGAGCTGTTTTTT
>TRBD2|TRBV6-5|few|TRBJ2-1
CASSPGLEGNEQFF
TGTGCCAGCAGTCCGGGACTAGAGGGCAATGAGCAGTTCTTC
>TRBD2|TRBV19|.|TRBJ2-7
CASSSGLAGVPYEQYF
TGTGCCAGTAGTTCCGGACTAGCGGGAGTACCGTACGAGCAGTACTTC
>.|TRBV2|few|TRBJ1-5
CASSVGHLNQPQHF
TGTGCCAGCAGTGTTGGACACCTCAATCAGCCCCAGCATTTT
>TRBD1|TRBV6-6|.|TRBJ1-5
CASTGANQPQHF
TGTGCCAGTACAGGGGCCAATCAGCCCCAGCATTTT
>TRBD1|TRBV15|.|TRBJ1-6
CATSSGQGRYSPLHF
TGTGCCACCAGCAGCGGACAGGGGCGTTATTCACCCCTCCACTTT
>.|TRBV6-1|few|TRBJ1-3
CASSDDSSGNTIYF
TGTGCCAGCAGTGATGACAGTTCTGGAAACACCATATATTTT
>.|TRBV7-2|few|TRBJ2-2
CASSSIGGVGIASTGELFF
TGTGCCAGCAGCTCTATAGGGGGGGTAGGGATAGCCTCCACCGGGGAGCTGTTTTTT
>.|TRBV28|.|TRBJ1-6
CASNRDSFAFNSPLHF
TGTGCCAGCAACCGGGACTCCTTCGCCTTTAATTCACCCCTCCACTTT
>.|TRBV9|.|TRBJ2-1
CASSPGDSYNEQFF
TGTGCCAGCAGTCCGGGGGACTCCTACAATGAGCAGTTCTTC
>TRBD1|TRBV28|.|TRBJ1-6
CASSFRQGVNSPLHF
TGTGCCAGCAGTTTTAGACAGGGGGTGAATTCACCCCTCCACTTT
>.|TRBV18|.|TRBJ1-1
CASSPGQGNTEAFF
TGTGCCAGCTCACCGGGACAAGGGAACACTGAAGCTTTCTTT
>.|TRBV7-2|.|TRBJ2-1
CASSLAGHEQFF
TGTGCCAGCAGCTTAGCGGGCCATGAGCAGTTCTTC
>TRBD1|TRBV7-9|few|TRBJ1-1
CASSSDRENTEAFF
TGTGCCAGCAGCTCCGACAGGGAGAACACTGAAGCTTTCTTT
>TRBD1|TRBV28|.|TRBJ1-6
CGTGEAWDSPLHF
TGCGGAACAGGGGAAGCCTGGGATTCACCCCTCCACTTT
>TRBD1|TRBV6-1|few|TRBJ1-5
CASSSRQGIDQPQHF
TGTGCCAGCAGCTCTCGACAGGGTATCGATCAGCCCCAGCATTTT
>.|TRBV6-5|.|TRBJ1-4
CASSRSGEKLFF
TGTGCCAGCAGTCGGAGTGGAGAAAAACTGTTTTTT
>.|TRBV2|few|TRBJ1-2
CASSDNANYGYTF
TGTGCCAGCAGTGACAATGCTAACTATGGCTACACCTTC
>TRBD1|TRBV7-9|.|TRBJ1-1
CASDRGPNTEAFF
TGTGCCTCGGACAGGGGGCCGAACACTGAAGCTTTCTTT
>.|TRBV13|few|TRBJ2-7
CASTPRGSLFYEQYF
TGTGCCAGCACCCCCCGGGGTAGCTTATTCTACGAGCAGTACTTC
>TRBD2|TRBV6-5|few|TRBJ2-1
CATRASGSDEQFF
TGTGCCACCCGGGCTAGCGGGAGTGATGAGCAGTTCTTC
>.|TRBV2|.|TRBJ1-4
CASTEGNRVEKLFF
TGTGCCAGCACCGAGGGGAACAGGGTTGAAAAACTGTTTTTT
>TRBD2|TRBV7-3|.|TRBJ2-1
CASSPGLAEQFF
TGTGCCAGCAGCCCGGGACTAGCAGAGCAGTTCTTC
>TRBD1|TRBV11-2|.|TRBJ2-1
CASSENPGQGANEQFF
TGTGCCAGCAGTGAAAATCCGGGACAGGGGGCCAATGAGCAGTTCTTC